A selection of T cell receptor beta chains follows, all from one sample in a study of Ad26.COV2.S vaccination and SARS-CoV-2 variants. Clones were read by immunoSEQ multiplex PCR, and TCRdb kept only the in-frame ones, dropping some. The sample lists hundreds of thousands of clones, more than 70% occurring once. The sequencing used peripheral blood, collected in a trial of Ad26.COV2.S vaccine versus placebo. These receptors came from a person aged 18-65 years who received the Ad26.COV2.S COVID-19 vaccine or a placebo. CDR3s include the opening cysteine and the closing phenylalanine or tryptophan. D genes are given only for firm matches. Size tells how often a clone was seen (once, few, many) or the class of an expanded clone, and some rows leave it out.

-	-	TRBV4-1	TRBJ2-4	CASSHGGPGIQYF	TGCGCCAGCAGCCACGGGGGGCCTGGCATTCAGTACTTC
TRBD2	-	TRBV7-9	TRBJ2-7	CASSYPGLAYEQYF	TGTGCCAGCAGCTATCCGGGACTAGCGTACGAGCAGTACTTC
-	-	TRBV11-2	TRBJ2-7	CASSLWGAGQSYEQYF	TGTGCCAGCAGCTTATGGGGGGCGGGCCAATCCTACGAGCAGTACTTC
TRBD2	few	TRBV19	TRBJ2-7	CASSRGLAGSRFVYEQYF	TGTGCCAGTAGTAGGGGACTAGCGGGGTCTCGGTTCGTCTACGAGCAGTACTTC
TRBD1	once	TRBV10-3	TRBJ2-7	CASRVGQGPGQYF	TGTGCCTCGCGAGTGGGACAGGGCCCCGGGCAGTACTTC
-	once	TRBV27	TRBJ2-3	CASQRRGLDTQYF	TGTGCCAGCCAGCGTCGCGGTCTAGATACGCAGTATTTT
-	-	TRBV12-3/TRBV12-4	TRBJ2-5	CASSLQYQETQYF	TGTGCCAGCAGTTTACAGTACCAAGAGACCCAGTACTTC
TRBD2	-	TRBV5-4	TRBJ2-7	CASSSTSGRVDSYEQYF	TGTGCCAGCAGCTCGACTAGCGGGAGGGTGGACTCCTACGAGCAGTACTTC
-	-	TRBV7-2	TRBJ2-7	CASSLGRTSYEQYF	TGTGCCAGCAGCTTGGGCAGGACCTCCTACGAGCAGTACTTC
-	-	TRBV10-2	TRBJ1-4	CASRRGLHEKLFF	TGCGCCAGCCGCCGGGGACTGCATGAAAAACTGTTTTTT
TRBD1	-	TRBV6-5	TRBJ1-2	CASSLGQFYGYTF	TGTGCCAGCAGCCTGGGACAGTTCTATGGCTACACCTTC
-	-	TRBV7-3	TRBJ2-7	CASSLGQYYEQYF	TGTGCCAGCAGCTTAGGACAGTACTACGAGCAGTACTTC
-	many	TRBV7-9	TRBJ2-7	CASSLTGDEQYF	TGTGCCAGCAGCTTAACGGGTGACGAGCAGTACTTC
-	-	TRBV5-1	TRBJ2-3	CASSLSRILSTDTQYF	TGCGCCAGCAGCTTGAGTCGAATTCTTAGCACAGATACGCAGTATTTT
TRBD1	-	TRBV10-3	TRBJ1-5	CAISDPDRVGSNQPQHF	TGTGCCATCAGTGACCCCGACAGGGTGGGGAGCAATCAGCCCCAGCATTTT
-	-	TRBV5-1	TRBJ1-2	CASSLVGAGRGLYGYTF	TGCGCCAGCAGCTTGGTAGGGGCAGGCCGGGGTCTTTATGGCTACACCTTC